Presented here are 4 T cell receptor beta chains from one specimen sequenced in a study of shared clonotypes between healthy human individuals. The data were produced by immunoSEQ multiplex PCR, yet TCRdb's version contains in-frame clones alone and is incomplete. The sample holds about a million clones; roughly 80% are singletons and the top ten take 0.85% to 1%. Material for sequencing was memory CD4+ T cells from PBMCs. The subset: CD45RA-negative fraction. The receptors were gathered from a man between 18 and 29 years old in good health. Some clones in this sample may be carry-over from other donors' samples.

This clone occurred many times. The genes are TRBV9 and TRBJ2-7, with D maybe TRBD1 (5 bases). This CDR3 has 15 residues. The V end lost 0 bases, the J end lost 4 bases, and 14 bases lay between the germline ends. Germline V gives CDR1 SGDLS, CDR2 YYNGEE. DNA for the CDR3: TGTGCCAGCAGCGTAGACTCAGGGTACGGGTACGAGCAGTACTTC. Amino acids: CASSVDSGYGYEQYF.

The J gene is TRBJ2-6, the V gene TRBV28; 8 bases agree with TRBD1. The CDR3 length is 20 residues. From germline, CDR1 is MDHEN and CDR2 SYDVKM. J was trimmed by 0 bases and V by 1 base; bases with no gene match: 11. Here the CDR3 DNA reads TGTGCCAGCAGTTTATTTGGCAGGGGGCGAACCTACTCTGGGGCCAACGTCCTGACTTTC. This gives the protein CASSLFGRGRTYSGANVLTF.

The CDR3 spells CASSIQGQVKYYNEQFF. The CDR3 nucleotides are TGTGCCAGCAGTATCCAGGGACAGGTCAAGTACTACAATGAGCAGTTCTTC. V is TRBV27 and J is TRBJ2-1; TRBD1 aligns across 8 bases. The CDR3 sequence is 17 residues long. Germline values: CDR1 MNHEY, CDR2 SMNVEV (reference sequence). The J segment lost 3 bases and the V segment lost 5 bases, leaving 12 bases of the junction unmatched.

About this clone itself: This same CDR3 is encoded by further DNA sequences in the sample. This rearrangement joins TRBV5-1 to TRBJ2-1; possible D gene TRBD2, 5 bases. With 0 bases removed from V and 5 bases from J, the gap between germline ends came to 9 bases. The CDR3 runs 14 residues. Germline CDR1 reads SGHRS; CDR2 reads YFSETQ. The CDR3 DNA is TGCGCCAGCAGCTTGGGGAGGAACCACAATGAGCAGTTCTTC. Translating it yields CASSLGRNHNEQFF.